This TCR beta chain was recovered during a study of blood T cell repertoires in COVID-19. Study-wide context: Samples came from the United States, Italy and Spain, spanning acute and convalescent COVID-19. From T cells, B-cell-depleted T cells, or PBMCs came the material, which was cDNA or gDNA.

Authors' data handling: Estimates of nucleated cell counts were drawn from the amplification of reference gene primers. TCRdb keeps only in-frame clones here, not all; method: immunoSEQ multiplex PCR. V and J calls and clone size are those listed in that table; D and trimming were worked out from the DNA. The table shows more than 85,000 clones, with about nine tenths occurring only once. V trimming: 6 bases; J trimming: 4 bases; junction bases outside the gene matches: 17. Germline CDR1 MDHEN, CDR2 SYDVKM. The CDR3 covers 17 residues. The material sequenced was peripheral blood. This clonotype was obtained from a man between 60 and 70 years old with acute or convalescent COVID-19. J is TRBJ1-1 and V is TRBV28, with 7 positions matching TRBD1. This CDR3 is CASRPLLPGAGGTEAFF. CDR3 nucleotides: TGTGCCAGCAGACCTTTGTTACCAGGAGCAGGGGGCACTGAAGCTTTCTTT.